This T cell receptor (beta chain) is from a study of radiotherapy plus CTLA-4 blockade in lung cancer. This clone was observed a handful of times. CTLA-4 blockade using ipilimumab, together with focal radiation, was received by patients with chemo-refractory metastatic non-small-cell lung cancer. Germline values: CDR1 SGHRS, CDR2 YFSETQ. J was trimmed by 2 bases and V by 0 bases; bases with no gene match: 6. The length of the CDR3 is 17 residues. TCRdb's copy holds only in-frame clones and misses some; the assay was immunoSEQ multiplex PCR. Here the sample spans roughly 90,000 clones, around 72% being singletons.

The sample in question was peripheral blood, obtained from a patient treated with radiotherapy plus ipilimumab. V and J are TRBV5-1 and TRBJ2-3; TRBD1 aligns across 10 bases. This TCR came from a human donor with non-small cell lung cancer that progressed on radiotherapy plus ipilimumab. This CDR3 is CASSLAGTGDATDTQYF. The CDR3 bases are TGCGCCAGCAGCTTGGCCGGGACAGGGGACGCCACAGATACGCAGTATTTT.